What follows are 27 T cell receptor beta chains derived from one specimen sequenced in a study of cytomegalovirus exposure and HLA in healthy donors. This table comes from immunoSEQ multiplex PCR, and its TCRdb copy is limited to in-frame clones, with some not included. This table has roughly 120,000 clones, roughly 94% appearing once. The sample was PBMCs. These receptors originate from a woman between 18 and 30 years old in good health and CMV-seronegative.

This chain uses TRBV5-4 with TRBJ2-1, with 8 bases aligning to TRBD1. With V trimmed by 0 bases and J by 2 bases, 1 base remained unmatched. The CDR3 spans 15 residues. The germline V gene has CDR1 SGHNT and CDR2 YYREEE (reference sequence). DNA for the CDR3: TGTGCCAGCAGCTTGGTGACAGGGGCCTACAATGAGCAGTTCTTC. It is translated as CASSLVTGAYNEQFF.

The V and J genes are TRBV7-7 and TRBJ2-5; TRBD1 matches at 7 bases. The V gene's germline CDR1 is SSHAT and CDR2 FNYEAQ (reference sequence). The CDR3 has 15 amino acids. J was trimmed by 5 bases and V by 8 bases; bases with no gene match: 14. For the CDR3, the DNA is TGTGCCAGCGGCGAGCAGACAGGGATTCTGGAGACCCAGTACTTC. Amino acid sequence: CASGEQTGILETQYF. The variable domain in full, completed from reference TRBV7-7 and TRBJ2-5, reads GAGVSQSPRYKVTKRGQDVTLRCDPISSHATLYWYQQALGQGPEFLTYFNYEAQPDKSGLPSDRFSAERPEGSISTLTIQRTEQRDSAMYRCASGEQTGILETQYFGPGTRLLVL.

The chain recombines TRBV27 with TRBJ1-2; 7 nucleotides agree with TRBD1. Germline CDR1 is MNHEY and CDR2 is SMNVEV (reference sequence). CDR3 length equals 15 residues. The V gene end was trimmed by 2 bases and the J gene end by 2 bases; junction bases not matched to a gene: 5. The CDR3 coding sequence is TGTGCCAGCAGTTTAGCCGGGACAGCAAACTATGGCTACACCTTC. Translated, it gives CASSLAGTANYGYTF.

This rearrangement joins TRBV2 to TRBJ2-7; D not certain. Trimming shortened V by 4 bases and J by 3 bases, and 10 bases separated the two germline ends. The CDR3 totals 13 residues. Germline assignment: CDR1 SNHLY and CDR2 FYNNEI. CDR3 DNA: TGTGCCAGCAGTGGGTCGTTGAGCTACGAGCAGTACTTC. This translates into CASSGSLSYEQYF. Full variable domain (missing parts from reference TRBV2 and TRBJ2-7): EPEVTQTPSHQVTQMGQEVILRCVPISNHLYFYWYRQILGQKVEFLVSFYNNEISEKSEIFDDQFSVERPDGSNFTLKIRSTKLEDSAMYFCASSGSLSYEQYFGPGTRLTVT.

The chain carries TRBV10-3 and TRBJ2-7, with a tentative D call TRBD1 (6 bases). Germline loops: CDR1 ENHRY, CDR2 SYGVKD. CDR3 length equals 14 residues. Trimming removed 10 bases from V and 1 base from J, with 17 bases in between. DNA of the CDR3: TGTGCCACAAGGGAGACAGGAGATTCCTACGAGCAGTACTTC. Encoded protein: CATRETGDSYEQYF.

The DNA for the CDR3 is TGCGCCAGCAGTCGGACTAGCGGGATGGGAGGCACAGATACGCAGTATTTT. It translates to CASSRTSGMGGTDTQYF. The rearrangement links TRBV4-1 to TRBJ2-3; TRBD2 matches at 12 bases. V shed 6 bases and J 1 base; nucleotides not matched to a gene: 8. CDR1 is MGHRA, CDR2 YSYEKL, per germline. The CDR3 runs 17 residues.

The chain is built from TRBV29-1 and TRBJ1-2; the D gene is possibly TRBD1 (6 bases). From germline, CDR1 is SQVTM and CDR2 ANQGSEA. This CDR3 is 13 amino acids long. Between the trimmed V and J ends, which lost 4 bases and 2 bases, there was a span of 11 bases. CDR3 in DNA: TGCAGCGTTGCTGGGGGCATGAACTATGGCTACACCTTC. It codes for CSVAGGMNYGYTF.

The chain combines TRBV11-2 with TRBJ2-7; 7 positions agree with TRBD1. With 4 bases clipped from V and 2 bases from J, the junction kept 14 bases outside the gene matches. Germline V gene lookup returns CDR1 SGHAT and CDR2 FQNNGV. This CDR3 is built from 17 residues. DNA of the CDR3: TGTGCCAGCAGCTCCGATCTTACAGGGGTAGGCACCTACGAGCAGTACTTC. Translating it yields CASSSDLTGVGTYEQYF.

The chain uses TRBV28 and TRBJ1-6; no firm D call. The V and J ends lost 7 bases and 0 bases respectively, with 13 bases between them. Per germline, CDR1 MDHEN and CDR2 SYDVKM. This CDR3 has 16 amino acids. The CDR3 region is CASTPAGSSYNSPLHF. The CDR3, as DNA: TGTGCCAGCACCCCCGCAGGAAGCTCCTATAATTCACCCCTCCACTTT.

In DNA form, the CDR3 reads TGTGCCAGCAGTGAAGGGACAGGGGGTACCGGGGGTGGCTACACCTTC. Protein: CASSEGTGGTGGGYTF. The chain is built from TRBV25-1 and TRBJ1-2; 11 positions agree with TRBD1. The CDR3 runs 16 residues. After removal of 2 bases from V and 7 bases from J, the junction contained 9 bases not matched to a gene. The germline gives CDR1 MGHDK, CDR2 SYGVNS.

This sequence joins TRBV5-4 and TRBJ2-7; D unclear. Germline V gives CDR1 SGHNT, CDR2 YYREEE (reference sequence). CDR3 length equals 14 residues. The ends were cut back, 5 bases at V and 5 bases at J, with 17 bases in the middle. CDR3 sequence (DNA): TGTGCCAGCAGTCCCGAGCCCTTGGGCCACGAGCAGTACTTC. Amino acids: CASSPEPLGHEQYF. Combining the CDR3 with reference TRBV5-4 and TRBJ2-7 gives the whole variable domain ETGVTQSPTHLIKTRGQQVTLRCSSQSGHNTVSWYQQALGQGPQFIFQYYREEENGRGNFPPRFSGLQFPNYSSELNVNALELDDSALYLCASSPEPLGHEQYFGPGTRLTVT.

This chain links TRBV6-1 with TRBJ1-5; D is ambiguous. CDR1 and CDR2 from the germline V gene are MNHNS and SASEGT. The CDR3 runs to 15 residues. V dropped 6 bases and J dropped 4 bases, with 16 bases sitting between them. CDR3 sequence (DNA): TGTGCCAGCAGCCAGAATCCCCAATCTAATCAGCCCCAGCATTTT. Protein: CASSQNPQSNQPQHF.

The chain carries TRBV9 and TRBJ1-3, with a weak D call TRBD1 (5 bases). Germline values: CDR1 SGDLS, CDR2 YYNGEE. The germline V and J ends were trimmed by 0 bases and 0 bases, with 19 bases remaining between them. The CDR3 has 19 amino acids. This CDR3 is CASSVGLGGISSSGNTIYF. The CDR3 nucleotides read TGTGCCAGCAGCGTAGGTCTGGGGGGAATCTCTTCCTCTGGAAACACCATATATTTT.

The V gene is TRBV2, the J gene TRBJ1-5; no clear D gene. This CDR3 is built from 15 residues. The V gene lost 3 bases and the J gene lost 0 bases, with 9 bases spanning the gap. Germline CDR1 is SNHLY and CDR2 is FYNNEI. CDR3 protein: CASSDRLNSNQPQHF. CDR3 sequence (DNA): TGTGCCAGCAGTGATAGACTCAATAGCAATCAGCCCCAGCATTTT.

The chain uses TRBV7-9 and TRBJ2-7, with 9 nucleotides matching TRBD1. V lost 5 bases, J lost 3 bases, and 8 bases stayed unmatched. The CDR3 is 15 residues long. CDR1 is SEHNR, CDR2 FQNEAQ, per germline (reference sequence). CDR3 bases: TGTGCCAGCAGCCTCATAGGACAGGGGAACTACGAGCAGTACTTC. This sequence encodes CASSLIGQGNYEQYF.

This clone was seen a single time. The CDR3 sequence is CASASGAYNEQFF. The CDR3 DNA sequence: TGTGCCAGCGCTAGCGGGGCTTACAATGAGCAGTTCTTC. The chain is built from TRBV9 and TRBJ2-1, with TRBD2 matching over 9 bases. Trimming took 7 bases from V and 4 from J; bases not matched to a gene: 3. The CDR3 spans 13 residues. Germline V lookup: CDR1 SGDLS, CDR2 YYNGEE.

This sequence joins TRBV6-6 and TRBJ2-7; 11 bases match TRBD2. V lost 0 bases to trimming and J lost 4 bases; unmatched junction nucleotides: 5. The germline V gene encodes CDR1 MNHNY and CDR2 SVGAGI (reference sequence). The CDR3 is 16 amino acids. CDR3 region: CASSYSKPSGGYEQYF. The CDR3 DNA is TGTGCCAGCAGTTACTCGAAGCCTAGCGGGGGGTACGAGCAGTACTTC.

The chain links TRBV7-6 to TRBJ2-7; tentative D call: TRBD2 (6 bases). The V end lost 1 base, the J end lost 6 bases, and 16 bases lay between the germline ends. The CDR3 contains 15 residues. Looked up from germline, CDR1 is SGHVS and CDR2 is FNYEAQ. CDR3 residues: CASSLEGGERVEQYF. The DNA of the CDR3 is TGTGCCAGCAGCTTAGAAGGCGGGGAGAGAGTCGAGCAGTACTTC.

The J gene is TRBJ1-1, the V gene TRBV28; tentative D call: TRBD1 (5 bases). CDR1 and CDR2 (germline): MDHEN, SYDVKM. V was pared by 6 bases and J by 5 bases, with 16 bases between. This CDR3 contains 14 residues. CDR3 in amino acids: CASRPSGAGTEAFF. The CDR3 DNA is TGTGCCAGCAGACCATCCGGGGCGGGGACTGAAGCTTTCTTT.

For the CDR3, the DNA is TGTGCCAGCAGCTTAGCCGCGACAGGCTCCTACGAGCAGTACTTC. It is translated as CASSLAATGSYEQYF. The chain has TRBV7-2 and TRBJ2-7; weak D call: TRBD1 (6 bases). CDR3 length equals 15 residues. V lost 0 bases and J lost 0, with 9 bases in between. Germline V CDR1 and CDR2: SGHTA, FQGNSA.

The gene calls are TRBV7-6 and TRBJ2-2; 8 bases map to TRBD1. V lost 2 bases and J lost 5; bases outside the gene matches: 10. The CDR3 length is 17 residues. Germline V gene lookup returns CDR1 SGHVS and CDR2 FNYEAQ. The CDR3 DNA reads TGTGCCAGCAGCTTAAATCCCCAGGGGGCGCGGACCGGGGAGCTGTTTTTT. This gives the protein CASSLNPQGARTGELFF.

The chain has TRBV7-2 and TRBJ2-1; TRBD1 aligns across 9 bases. This CDR3 has 15 residues. Looked up from germline, CDR1 is SGHTA and CDR2 is FQGNSA. The junction had 9 bases not matched to a gene; V was cut back by 4 bases and J by 8 bases. The CDR3 here is CASSSSGTGLYEQFF. In DNA form, the CDR3 reads TGTGCCAGCAGCTCATCCGGGACAGGGTTGTATGAGCAGTTCTTC.

This chain joins TRBV11-2 and TRBJ2-7; D is perhaps TRBD2 (6 bases). Deletions cut 5 bases from V and 4 bases from J, with 9 bases between. The germline V gene has CDR1 SGHAT and CDR2 FQNNGV. CDR3 length equals 12 residues. Written as DNA, the CDR3 is TGTGCCAGCAGCCTGGGGAGGTACGAGCAGTACTTC. This encodes CASSLGRYEQYF.

The chain couples TRBV6-5 to TRBJ1-5, with D tentatively TRBD1 (5 bases). Germline V gene sequence: CDR1 MNHEY, CDR2 SVGAGI. This CDR3 has 13 residues. Trimming removed 6 bases at V and 3 bases at J, with 9 bases between. CDR3 DNA: TGTGCCAGCAGCCCGGGACTCAATCAGCCCCAGCATTTT. Residues: CASSPGLNQPQHF.

The chain uses TRBV4-1 and TRBJ1-2; weak D call: TRBD1 (6 bases). Germline CDR1 is MGHRA and CDR2 is YSYEKL. V lost 0 bases, J lost 1 base, and 12 bases lay in between. The CDR3 consists of 16 residues. CDR3 nucleotides: TGCGCCAGCAGCCAAGAAGGAGACAGGCATAACTATGGCTACACCTTC. Translating it yields CASSQEGDRHNYGYTF.

The chain employs TRBV25-1 and TRBJ2-5; TRBD2 matches 7 bases. CDR3 length: 11 amino acids. Trimming cost V 6 bases and J 7 bases; bases outside gene matches: 2. Germline loops: CDR1 MGHDK, CDR2 SYGVNS. The CDR3 DNA is TGTGCCAGCAGCACGGGGGGGACCCAGTACTTC. Its protein product is CASSTGGTQYF.

J is TRBJ2-3 and V is TRBV18; D gene unclear. Trimming pared 2 bases from V and 3 bases from J, leaving 15 bases between. Germline CDR1 KGHSH, CDR2 LQKENI. The CDR3 length is 16 residues. CDR3 protein: CASSPRIIAATDTQYF. Here the CDR3 DNA reads TGTGCCAGCTCACCAAGAATAATAGCAGCAACAGATACGCAGTATTTT.